The rows below give T cell receptor beta chains drawn from one sample of a study of blood T cell repertoires in COVID-19. Produced via immunoSEQ multiplex PCR; TCRdb's table is partial and in-frame only. Of tens of thousands of clones listed, 70% to 90% are singletons. The sample taken for sequencing was peripheral blood. Source of these receptors: a man between 60 and 75 years old with acute or convalescent COVID-19. The CDR3 runs from the conserved cysteine through the conserved F or W. The D gene is left open where the match is weak. The size entry is marked missing in some rows and otherwise reads once, few, many or a size class.

length,D,V,J,size,DNA,CDR3
13,-,TRBV24-1,TRBJ1-5,-,TGTGCCACCAGTGCCTGGGGCGATCAGCCCCAGCATTTT,CATSAWGDQPQHF
15,-,TRBV18,TRBJ1-5,-,TGTGCCAGCTCAGTAAGTGCAGGTAGCAATCAGCCCCAGCATTTT,CASSVSAGSNQPQHF
13,-,TRBV7-9,TRBJ1-1,-,TGTGCCAGCAGCTTACAGGGACAAATTGAAGCTTTCTTT,CASSLQGQIEAFF
13,-,TRBV7-2,TRBJ1-1,few,TGTGCCAGCAGGACGGACATGAACACTGAAGCTTTCTTT,CASRTDMNTEAFF
16,-,TRBV5-1,TRBJ1-1,-,TGCGCCAGCAGCTTGGGGAGGGCGAGTAGGTACACTGAAGCTTTCTTT,CASSLGRASRYTEAFF
14,TRBD1,TRBV6-6,TRBJ1-2,-,TGTGCCAGCACCCCCCTGGGACAGGGGGATGGCTACACCTTC,CASTPLGQGDGYTF
16,-,TRBV3-1/TRBV3-2,TRBJ1-6,-,TGTGCCAGCAGCCAAGTTGGCCATGAGGCCCAGTCACCCCTCCACTTT,CASSQVGHEAQSPLHF
15,TRBD1,TRBV13,TRBJ2-7,-,TGTGCCAGCAGCTTAGGCGGACAGGGAATCTACGAGCAGTACTTC,CASSLGGQGIYEQYF
14,-,TRBV7-2,TRBJ1-2,-,TGTGCCAGCAGCCCGACTGGGGGCCTGGGTGGCTACACCTTC,CASSPTGGLGGYTF
14,-,TRBV27,TRBJ2-2,-,TGTGCCAGCAGTTTGTCATCGAACACCGGGGAGCTGTTTTTT,CASSLSSNTGELFF
19,TRBD2,TRBV7-9,TRBJ2-7,-,TGTGCCAGCAGCTTCCGCCTGGGGAGGGGCCGATCTGGGATCTACGAGCAGTACTTC,CASSFRLGRGRSGIYEQYF
16,-,TRBV19,TRBJ2-2,few,TGTGCCAGTTCGTCGTATGAGGCCGCGAACACCGGGGAGCTGTTTTTT,CASSSYEAANTGELFF
16,TRBD1,TRBV2,TRBJ1-1,-,TGTGCCAGCAGGTCCGGGACAGGGATCATGAACACTGAAGCTTTCTTT,CASRSGTGIMNTEAFF
16,TRBD1,TRBV10-2,TRBJ1-3,-,TGCGCCAGCAGTCGGGGACAGCCGAGCTCTGGAAACACCATATATTTT,CASSRGQPSSGNTIYF
13,-,TRBV19,TRBJ2-3,-,TGTGCCAGCAGTTGGTGGGCTGGAGATACGCAGTATTTT,CASSWWAGDTQYF
15,-,TRBV7-2,TRBJ1-1,-,TGTGCCAGCAGCTTAGCAGGACAGACGAACACTGAAGCTTTCTTT,CASSLAGQTNTEAFF
17,TRBD1,TRBV4-1,TRBJ1-5,-,TGCGCCAGCAGCCAAGACTTCACCCCAGGGGGAAATCAGCCCCAGCATTTT,CASSQDFTPGGNQPQHF
13,-,TRBV3-1/TRBV3-2,TRBJ2-1,-,TGTGCCAGCAGCCTTGGGCAGATCAATGAGCAGTTCTTC,CASSLGQINEQFF
15,TRBD2,TRBV7-3,TRBJ2-1,few,TGTGCCAGCAGATCTAGCGGGGGATCCTACAATGAGCAGTTCTTC,CASRSSGGSYNEQFF
15,-,TRBV9,TRBJ1-3,-,TGTGCCAGCAGCGTCTTACAGGGAAATGGAAACACCATATATTTT,CASSVLQGNGNTIYF
16,TRBD1,TRBV10-3,TRBJ2-2,-,TGTGCCATCAGTGAGCTACCGGGACAGGGCGTCGGGGAGCTGTTTTTT,CAISELPGQGVGELFF
13,-,TRBV29-1,TRBJ2-7,-,TGCAGCGTTGATTCGGGGGGCGTGGACGAGCAGTACTTC,CSVDSGGVDEQYF
16,-,TRBV6-6,TRBJ1-5,-,TGTGCCAGTAACCTTGGGGGCGGCAATAGCAATCAGCCCCAGCATTTT,CASNLGGGNSNQPQHF
14,TRBD1,TRBV19,TRBJ1-5,-,TGTGCCAGTAGTCTACCAGGGGGTAATCAGCCCCAGCATTTT,CASSLPGGNQPQHF
17,TRBD1,TRBV23-1,TRBJ2-7,-,TGCGCCAGCAGTCTACCGGGACAGGGGCACGTCGGTTACGAGCAGTACTTC,CASSLPGQGHVGYEQYF
13,TRBD1,TRBV10-1,TRBJ1-2,few,TGCGCCAGCAGCCCTGGACAGGGATATGGCTACACCTTC,CASSPGQGYGYTF
13,-,TRBV3-1/TRBV3-2,TRBJ1-2,-,TGTGCCAGCAGCCCGGAGGGGTTGGATGGCTACACCTTC,CASSPEGLDGYTF
15,-,TRBV7-9,TRBJ2-1,-,TGTGCCAGCAGCTACATTCGCAGCTCCTACAATGAGCAGTTCTTC,CASSYIRSSYNEQFF
19,TRBD1,TRBV5-6,TRBJ1-6,once,TGTGCCAGCAGCTTAGAAGGGACAGGGGCGAGCTCCTATAATTCACCCCTCCACTTT,CASSLEGTGASSYNSPLHF
14,-,TRBV6-2/TRBV6-3,TRBJ2-3,-,TGTGCCAGCAGTTCTGTCGGGACAACAGATACGCAGTATTTT,CASSSVGTTDTQYF
18,-,TRBV5-5,TRBJ1-6,once,TGTGCCAGCAGCTTTCTCGTCGACAGTGGCCCGCCTAATTCACCCCTCCACTTT,CASSFLVDSGPPNSPLHF
15,TRBD1,TRBV18,TRBJ1-2,few,TGTGCCAGCTCACCAACCGGCAGGGGGAGAGGAGGCTACACCTTC,CASSPTGRGRGGYTF
12,-,TRBV14,TRBJ1-2,few,TGTGCCAGCAGCCAGGTGGGAGTTGACTACACCTTC,CASSQVGVDYTF
18,TRBD2,TRBV19,TRBJ2-1,-,TGTGCCAGTAGTATCTCAACCCGGACTAGCGGGGGAGGCAATGAGCAGTTCTTC,CASSISTRTSGGGNEQFF
17,TRBD2,TRBV5-1,TRBJ2-5,once,TGCGCCAGCAGTTCCGGGACTAGCCCTACACTAAGAGAGACCCAGTACTTC,CASSSGTSPTLRETQYF
14,TRBD1,TRBV2,TRBJ2-3,once,TGTGCCAGCAGGGCGGACAGGTACACAGATACGCAGTATTTT,CASRADRYTDTQYF
13,-,TRBV6-5,TRBJ1-1,-,TGTGCCAGCAGACTCCGACAGAACACTGAAGCTTTCTTT,CASRLRQNTEAFF
16,TRBD1,TRBV5-6,TRBJ1-4,-,TGTGCCAGCAGCAGGGGGACAGGCTTTTCTAATGAAAAACTGTTTTTT,CASSRGTGFSNEKLFF
12,-,TRBV2,TRBJ1-5,-,TGTGCCAGCAGGGGGGGAGTCCAGCCCCAGCATTTT,CASRGGVQPQHF
13,-,TRBV6-1,TRBJ2-7,-,TGTGCCAGCAGTGAACAGGGCTCCTACGAGCAGTACTTC,CASSEQGSYEQYF
15,TRBD1,TRBV5-4,TRBJ1-1,-,TGTGCCAGCAGCCTCGGGACAGGGGCGAGCACTGAAGCTTTCTTT,CASSLGTGASTEAFF
12,-,TRBV29-1,TRBJ2-7,-,TGCAGCGCAAAGACAGGAACCTACGAGCAGTACTTC,CSAKTGTYEQYF
18,TRBD1,TRBV27,TRBJ2-3,-,TGTGCCAGCAGTTTAAATTCCCTGGACAGGGGGGCCCTAGATACGCAGTATTTT,CASSLNSLDRGALDTQYF
11,-,TRBV21-1,TRBJ2-7,-,TGTGCCAGCAGGAGGACCTACGAGCAGTACTTC,CASRRTYEQYF
15,-,TRBV7-2,TRBJ2-2,-,TGTGCCAGCAGCTTAAGGGGAATGGGCACCGGGGAGCTGTTTTTT,CASSLRGMGTGELFF
15,-,TRBV21-1,TRBJ2-1,-,TGTGCCAGCACCTGCCGGGACAGGCTTTACAATGAGCAGTTCTTC,CASTCRDRLYNEQFF
14,-,TRBV5-1,TRBJ1-4,-,TGCGCCAGCAGCTTCGGGAGGGGTGATGAAAAACTGTTTTTT,CASSFGRGDEKLFF
13,-,TRBV10-2,TRBJ2-2,-,TGCGCCAGCACTCAAGGGGGGGTCGGGGAGCTGTTTTTT,CASTQGGVGELFF
13,-,TRBV2,TRBJ1-5,-,TGTGCCACCCACGGACAGCTAAATCAGCCCCAGCATTTT,CATHGQLNQPQHF
15,-,TRBV7-2,TRBJ1-1,few,TGTGCCAGCAGCCTCCTCGACAGATTGAACACTGAAGCTTTCTTT,CASSLLDRLNTEAFF
15,TRBD1,TRBV7-3,TRBJ2-6,-,TGTGCCAGCAGCCCACAGGGGGCTGGGGCCAACGTCCTGACTTTC,CASSPQGAGANVLTF
15,-,TRBV11-3,TRBJ2-1,-,TGTGCCAGCAGCTTAAGGGGAGGCTCCTACAATGAGCAGTTCTTC,CASSLRGGSYNEQFF
16,-,TRBV5-1,TRBJ1-1,-,TGCGCCAGCAGCTTGCATTTCCAAAACTCGAACACTGAAGCTTTCTTT,CASSLHFQNSNTEAFF
17,TRBD1,TRBV24-1,TRBJ2-6,-,TGTGCCACCAGTGATACAGGGGCCCTCTCTGGGGCCAACGTCCTGACTTTC,CATSDTGALSGANVLTF
12,-,TRBV7-8,TRBJ1-1,-,TGTGCCAGCAGCCTACGCCCGAGTGAAGCTTTCTTT,CASSLRPSEAFF
14,-,TRBV5-5,TRBJ2-3,-,TGTGCCAGCAGCTTGGACTCGCCCAAGGATACGCAGTATTTT,CASSLDSPKDTQYF
16,TRBD1,TRBV11-2,TRBJ1-1,-,TGTGCCAGCAGCTTAGCGTCGGGACAGGTAAACACTGAAGCTTTCTTT,CASSLASGQVNTEAFF
17,-,TRBV7-2,TRBJ1-1,-,TGTGCCAGCAGCCGTTTTTGGCAGCGGGGGTTGAACACTGAAGCTTTCTTT,CASSRFWQRGLNTEAFF